These 24 T cell receptor beta chains came from one sample sequenced in a study of shared clonotypes between healthy human individuals. TCRdb's table, derived via immunoSEQ multiplex PCR, lists solely in-frame clones and lacks some. Among hundreds of thousands of clones listed, about 74% were seen once. The sequenced sample was memory CD4+ T cells sorted from blood. Subset described: CD45RA-negative fraction. Receptors were obtained from a woman aged 25 to 39 in good health.

For this clone: Just one base apart from a much larger clone, this may be a read error. Other nucleotide sequences in the sample specify the same CDR3. The gene calls are TRBV11-2 and TRBJ2-5; D not certain. V was clipped by 4 bases and J by 0 bases, with 0 bases between them. CDR1 and CDR2 (germline): SGHAT, FQNNGV. The CDR3 runs 11 residues. CDR3 coding DNA: TGTGCCAGCAGCTACCAAGAGACCCAGTACTTC. Residues: CASSYQETQYF.

About this clone: Other DNA sequences in this specimen translate into the identical CDR3. The J gene is TRBJ1-5, the V gene TRBV7-2, with a possible D match to TRBD1 (5 bases). The CDR3 covers 13 residues. Germline V CDR1 and CDR2: SGHTA, FQGNSA. Trimming cost V 2 bases and J 5 bases, with 7 bases left between them. CDR3 protein: CASSLQGDQPQHF. CDR3 nucleotide sequence: TGTGCCAGCAGCTTACAGGGAGATCAGCCCCAGCATTTT. The full variable domain, in which reference TRBV7-2 and TRBJ1-5 provide the parts outside the CDR3, is GAGVSQSPSNKVTEKGKDVELRCDPISGHTALYWYRQSLGQGLEFLIYFQGNSAPDKSGLPSDRFSAERTGGSVSTLTIQRTQQEDSAVYLCASSLQGDQPQHFGDGTRLSIL.

The rearrangement joins TRBV5-1 to TRBJ1-1; D is unresolved. V dropped 0 bases and J dropped 6 bases, with 15 bases sitting between them. Looked up from germline, CDR1 is SGHRS and CDR2 is YFSETQ. The CDR3 extends over 15 amino acids. CDR3 nucleotide sequence: TGCGCCAGCAGCTTGGAAGAGGTTGGGAGGTCTGAAGCTTTCTTT. Protein product: CASSLEEVGRSEAFF.

The chain employs TRBV19 and TRBJ2-7; D may be TRBD2 (6 bases). Germline V lookup: CDR1 LNHDA, CDR2 SQIVND (reference sequence). This CDR3 region has 15 residues. The V gene lost 5 bases and the J gene lost 6 bases, with 20 bases spanning the gap. CDR3 sequence (DNA): TGTGCCAGTAGTCCCATGGGGGGAACGCTCCGCGAGCAGTACTTC. Residues: CASSPMGGTLREQYF.

This clone was counted once. The V gene is TRBV6-1, the J gene TRBJ2-7; a possible D gene is TRBD1 (6 bases). The CDR3 contains 16 residues. V was clipped by 3 bases and J by 3 bases, with 18 bases between them. CDR1 and CDR2 from the germline V gene are MNHNS and SASEGT. CDR3 region: CASSDRGGRTFYEQYF. CDR3 DNA sequence: TGTGCCAGCAGTGACAGGGGTGGTCGTACGTTCTACGAGCAGTACTTC.

The gene calls are TRBV28 and TRBJ1-4; no firm D call. Germline V gene sequence: CDR1 MDHEN, CDR2 SYDVKM. The CDR3 runs 14 residues. V was shortened by 2 bases and J by 11 bases, with 15 bases between the two germline ends. The CDR3 DNA is TGTGCCAGCAGTTTAGCCCACAGTCCTGGTAAACTGTTTTTT. This sequence encodes CASSLAHSPGKLFF.

The chain links TRBV5-4 to TRBJ2-1; the D gene is possibly TRBD2 (5 bases). V lost 4 bases, J lost 4 bases, and 15 bases lay in between. The CDR3 runs to 15 residues. Germline V CDR1 and CDR2: SGHNT, YYREEE (reference sequence). CDR3 residues: CASSLQLGEYNEQFF. DNA for the CDR3: TGTGCCAGCAGCCTCCAATTGGGAGAATACAATGAGCAGTTCTTC.

The V call is TRBV20-1, the J call TRBJ2-1; D remains ambiguous. Germline V CDR1 and CDR2: DFQATT, SNEGSKA (reference sequence). This CDR3 is 11 amino acids long. V lost 3 bases, J lost 14 bases, and 14 bases lay in between. The CDR3 region is CSASLSGKKFF. The CDR3 DNA reads as TGCAGTGCTAGCCTTAGTGGGAAGAAGTTCTTC.

In this sample, this clone turned up a few times. The chain has TRBV27 and TRBJ2-7; no definite D call. The CDR3 runs to 10 residues. Germline CDR1 is MNHEY and CDR2 is SMNVEV (reference sequence). V was pared by 11 bases and J by 4 bases, with 9 bases between. The CDR3 sequence is CACGRYEQYF. CDR3 in DNA: TGTGCCTGTGGACGGTACGAGCAGTACTTC.

This clone was detected a few times. CDR3 DNA: TGTGCCAGCAGCTTTAACAGGGGGCAGGACACTGAAGCTTTCTTT. Protein: CASSFNRGQDTEAFF. V gene TRBV11-2 combines with J gene TRBJ1-1; 9 bases are shared with TRBD1. V was clipped by 3 bases and J by 3 bases; unmatched bases: 5. CDR3 size: 15 residues. The germline CDR1 and CDR2 sequences are SGHAT and FQNNGV.

The chain couples TRBV27 to TRBJ1-1, with TRBD1 as a possible D gene (6 bases). CDR3 length: 16 amino acids. In germline, CDR1 is MNHEY, CDR2 SMNVEV (reference sequence). Trimming took 3 bases from V and 0 from J, leaving 14 bases between them. The CDR3: CASSFERGGLNTEAFF. CDR3 in DNA: TGTGCCAGCAGTTTTGAAAGAGGGGGATTGAACACTGAAGCTTTCTTT.

The J gene is TRBJ2-7, the V gene TRBV28, with 12 positions matching TRBD1. This CDR3 comprises 14 residues. Losses at the gene ends were 6 bases for V and 4 bases for J; bases not matched to a gene: 4. CDR1 and CDR2 (germline): MDHEN, SYDVKM. This chain's CDR3 is CASRGQGALYEQYF. The CDR3, as DNA: TGTGCCAGCAGGGGACAGGGGGCGCTTTACGAGCAGTACTTC.

The chain links TRBV7-9 to TRBJ2-1, with 8 bases identical to TRBD1. CDR1 SEHNR and CDR2 FQNEAQ come from the germline V gene (reference sequence). The CDR3 covers 15 residues. V shed 5 bases, J shed 8 bases, and the junction held 11 bases outside the gene matches. CDR3 protein: CASSLRQGIVHEQFF. CDR3 nucleotides: TGTGCCAGCAGCCTACGACAGGGGATCGTGCATGAGCAGTTCTTC.

A single count supports this clone. Here the CDR3 DNA reads TGTGCCAGCAGATGGACAGGGGAAGGACAAGAGACCCAGTACTTC. Translation gives CASRWTGEGQETQYF. This chain uses TRBV27 with TRBJ2-5; TRBD1 matches 9 bases. The V gene's germline CDR1 is MNHEY and CDR2 SMNVEV (reference sequence). After removal of 6 bases from V and 2 bases from J, the junction contained 7 bases not matched to a gene. CDR3 length equals 15 residues.

The V and J genes are TRBV6-1 and TRBJ2-6; no firm D call. Germline V gives CDR1 MNHNS, CDR2 SASEGT. The CDR3 consists of 15 residues. The V gene lost 3 bases and the J gene lost 2 bases, with 8 bases spanning the gap. The CDR3 region has the DNA TGTGCCAGCAGTGACGTGTTTGCTGGGGCCAACGTCCTGACTTTC. It encodes CASSDVFAGANVLTF.

The rearrangement joins TRBV5-1 to TRBJ1-2; D remains unclear. V was cut by 0 bases and J by 8 bases, with 11 bases left in between. The CDR3 spans 13 residues. Germline loops: CDR1 SGHRS, CDR2 YFSETQ. The CDR3 DNA reads TGCGCCAGCAGCTTGGACGGTACTGTGGGCTACACCTTC. Protein: CASSLDGTVGYTF.

V is TRBV28 and J is TRBJ2-7, with D unclear. Germline-derived CDR1 and CDR2 are MDHEN and SYDVKM. Trimming left V 6 bases short and J 0 bases short, with 9 bases between. The CDR3 consists of 13 residues. CDR3 coding DNA: TGTGCCAGCAGGTGGACCTCCTCCTACGAGCAGTACTTC. Encoded protein: CASRWTSSYEQYF.

This clone was picked up a small number of times. This sequence joins TRBV21-1 and TRBJ2-1; the DNA was not used to check the table's D call, TRBD2. TRBV21-1 is tagged as a pseudogene. CDR3 length: 16 residues. CDR3: CASNWELAGRYNEQFF. DNA of the CDR3: TGTGCCAGCAACTGGGAACTAGCGGGCCGTTACAATGAGCAGTTCTTC.

This clone was picked up many times. The chain combines TRBV10-2 with TRBJ2-5, with 10 bases matching TRBD1. CDR3 length: 16 amino acids. CDR1 is WSHSY, CDR2 SAAADI, per germline. V shed 6 bases, J shed 5 bases, and the junction held 12 bases outside the gene matches. The CDR3 reads CASRQVGQGVRETQYF. CDR3 bases: TGCGCCAGCAGGCAGGTTGGACAGGGGGTCCGGGAGACCCAGTACTTC.

The gene calls are TRBV6-1 and TRBJ2-7; TRBD1 aligns across 7 bases. V lost 10 bases to trimming and J lost 4 bases; unmatched junction nucleotides: 13. The V gene's germline CDR1 is MNHNS and CDR2 SASEGT. The CDR3 extends over 14 amino acids. The CDR3 is CATKTGVLLYEQYF. CDR3 nucleotides: TGTGCCACAAAAACAGGGGTTCTCCTTTACGAGCAGTACTTC.

This clone was detected only once. The chain links TRBV4-2 to TRBJ2-1, with D perhaps TRBD2 (5 bases). CDR1 and CDR2 (germline): LGHNA, YNFKEQ. CDR3 length equals 15 residues. V shed 0 bases and J shed 4 bases, with 10 bases lying between them. The CDR3 sequence is CASSQEWGEYNEQFF. The CDR3 DNA sequence: TGTGCCAGCAGCCAAGAATGGGGAGAGTACAATGAGCAGTTCTTC.

As to this clone: Distinct nucleotide sequences in the sample also encode this CDR3. CDR3 sequence reads: CATSRDRAGEETQYF. DNA for the CDR3: TGTGCCACCAGCAGAGATCGTGCGGGAGAAGAGACCCAGTACTTC. The chain uses TRBV15 and TRBJ2-5, with 7 bases matching TRBD2. With V trimmed by 0 bases and J by 3 bases, 4 bases remained unmatched. The length of the CDR3 is 15 residues. In germline, CDR1 is LNHNV, CDR2 YYDKDF (reference sequence).

CDR3 coding DNA: TGTGCCAGTAGTGGGGCCAGGGGGCTACCGACTAGCCCCGGCAATGAGCAGTTCTTC. It is translated as CASSGARGLPTSPGNEQFF. The chain combines TRBV19 with TRBJ2-1; possible D gene TRBD1, 8 bases. V was clipped by 5 bases and J by 6 bases, with 29 bases between them. The CDR3 runs 19 residues. Germline assignment: CDR1 LNHDA and CDR2 SQIVND (reference sequence).

The chain recombines TRBV5-1 with TRBJ2-3; D might be TRBD2 (5 bases). V lost 7 bases to trimming and J lost 3 bases, with 18 bases between them. CDR1 and CDR2 (germline): SGHRS, YFSETQ. The CDR3 has 15 residues. The CDR3 sequence: CASLERASTTDTQYF. CDR3 sequence (DNA): TGCGCCAGCCTAGAGAGGGCTTCGACAACAGATACGCAGTATTTT.